Here is one TCR beta chain with its context. The data originate from a study of blood T cell repertoires in COVID-19. Study-wide context: The cDNA or gDNA used as material had been derived from T cells, B-cell-depleted T cells, or PBMCs.

Donors in Cohort 3 who had recovered were those with two negative PCRs, healthcare professional clearance, or resolution of their symptoms. The germline V gene encodes CDR1 MNHEY and CDR2 SVGAGI. Trimming stripped 0 bases from V and 3 bases from J, with 9 bases between. The CDR3 extends over 15 amino acids. In the original analysis: The assay estimated nucleated cells by amplifying reference gene primers. The assay was immunoSEQ multiplex PCR, and TCRdb's table has in-frame clones only and misses some. V, J and clone size are taken as reported in that table, and D and trimming were inferred from the DNA itself. The sample carries 300,000 or so clones, around 84% recorded once.

The rearrangement links TRBV6-5 to TRBJ1-5; D is unclear. Sequences were obtained from PBMCs or T cells enriched from blood (not recorded which). The TCR was taken from a woman in her late teens or twenties who had recovered from COVID-19. The CDR3 loop is CASSYSRPDNQPQHF. CDR3 nucleotides: TGTGCCAGCAGTTACTCGAGGCCGGACAATCAGCCCCAGCATTTT.